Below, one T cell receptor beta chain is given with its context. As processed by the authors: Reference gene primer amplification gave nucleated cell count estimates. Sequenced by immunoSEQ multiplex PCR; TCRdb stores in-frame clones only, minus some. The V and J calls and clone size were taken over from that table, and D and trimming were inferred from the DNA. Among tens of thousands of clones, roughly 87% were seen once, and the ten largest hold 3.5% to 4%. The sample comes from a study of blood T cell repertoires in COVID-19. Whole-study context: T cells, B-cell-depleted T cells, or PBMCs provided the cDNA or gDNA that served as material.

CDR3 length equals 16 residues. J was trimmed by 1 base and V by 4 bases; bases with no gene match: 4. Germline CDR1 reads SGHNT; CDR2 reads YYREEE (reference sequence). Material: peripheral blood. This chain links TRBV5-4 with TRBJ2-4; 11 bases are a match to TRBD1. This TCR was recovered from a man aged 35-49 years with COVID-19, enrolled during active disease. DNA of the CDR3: TGTGCCAGCAGCGAGGGACAGGGGGTGGCCAAAAACATTCAGTACTTC. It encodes CASSEGQGVAKNIQYF.